Following are 9 T cell receptor beta chains from one sample sequenced in a study of human T cells and chemical hapten exposure (dated by TCRdb to 2020 to 2023). The time point label, as the study defines it: patch test 2, 6 weeks after DPC sensitization. The sample's treatment or condition label, in plain terms: therapeutic diphenylcyclopropenone sensitization with weekly scalp DPC. The library relied on RACE. Instrument on record: NextSeq 500. Through fastp at Q25 and MiXCR, TCRdb rebuilt clones from the public reads, retaining in-frame beta chains. Each entry is one CDR3 protein sequence, shown with its most common DNA and genes. The sample includes tens of thousands of distinct CDR3 sequences, with approximately 10% observed a single time. Clones ranked in the top ten supply 1.6% of the sample. The sample in question was whole blood, obtained in connection with sensitization to the hapten diphenylcyclopropenone (DPC). The receptors here all came from a man between 18 and 35 years old with alopecia areata. Some clones in this sample may be carry-over from other donors' samples.

This clonotype has at least ten counts. This chain joins TRBV3-1 and TRBJ2-3; no clear D. There are 13 residues in the CDR3. The ends were cut back, 0 bases at V and 0 bases at J, with 1 base in the middle. Germline values: CDR1 LGHDT, CDR2 YNNKEL (reference sequence). The CDR3 nucleotides read TGTGCCAGCAGCCAAGACAGCACAGATACGCAGTATTTT. Its translation is CASSQDSTDTQYF.

The rearrangement uses TRBV9 and TRBJ1-4, with no clear D. Trimming stripped 0 bases from V and 4 bases from J, with 10 bases between. Germline-derived CDR1 and CDR2 are SGDLS and YYNGEE. The CDR3 has 15 residues. This chain's CDR3 is CASSVGESSNEKLFF. As DNA, the CDR3 is TGTGCCAGCAGCGTAGGGGAATCAAGTAATGAAAAACTGTTTTTT.

The chain recombines TRBV4-1 with TRBJ2-4, with D uncertain. The germline V gene has CDR1 MGHRA and CDR2 YSYEKL. V lost 2 bases to trimming and J lost 7 bases, with 12 bases between them. This CDR3 is built from 14 residues. The CDR3 protein is CASSQMGSGNIQYF. As DNA, the CDR3 is TGCGCCAGCAGCCAAATGGGTTCCGGGAACATTCAGTACTTC.

The chain recombines TRBV12-3 or TRBV12-4 with TRBJ2-5; unclear D gene. The CDR3 covers 14 residues. Trimming removed 8 bases at V and 7 bases at J, with 20 bases between. The CDR3 DNA is TGTGCCAGCGGGCCAACGGGTGTCGGCCGGACCCAGTACTTC. It codes for CASGPTGVGRTQYF.

The chain is built from TRBV9 and TRBJ2-3; tentatively, D is TRBD2 (6 bases). The CDR3 sequence is 14 residues long. Germline V lookup: CDR1 SGDLS, CDR2 YYNGEE. V was pared by 4 bases and J by 1 base, with 10 bases between. Written as DNA, the CDR3 is TGTGCCAGCAGCCCCGGGGGTCGCACAGATACGCAGTATTTT. This codes for CASSPGGRTDTQYF.

The rearrangement joins TRBV7-2 to TRBJ1-4; weak D call: TRBD1 (6 bases). The V end was cut by 5 bases, the J end by 8 bases, with 15 bases between. CDR1 and CDR2 from the germline V gene are SGHTA and FQGNSA. The CDR3 has 14 residues. DNA of the CDR3: TGTGCCAGCAGCCGGGACCTAACAGGGGAAAAACTGTTTTTT. Its protein product is CASSRDLTGEKLFF.

This clonotype has a count of ten or more. The rearrangement links TRBV4-3 to TRBJ1-5, with a weak D call TRBD1 (5 bases). The CDR3 runs to 15 residues. Deletions cut 1 base from V and 2 bases from J, with 9 bases between. The V gene's germline CDR1 is LGHNA and CDR2 YSLEER. CDR3 nucleotides: TGCGCCAGCAGCCAAGGGTCGGGGGGCAATCAGCCCCAGCATTTT. It yields the protein CASSQGSGGNQPQHF.

Many counts were recorded for this clonotype. The rearrangement joins TRBV4-3 to TRBJ2-2; a weak D match, TRBD1 (5 bases). The CDR3 spans 16 residues. V lost 0 bases and J lost 3, with 11 bases in between. Germline CDR1 is LGHNA and CDR2 is YSLEER. CDR3 loop: CASSQEPGMYTGELFF. In DNA form, the CDR3 reads TGCGCCAGCAGCCAAGAGCCAGGGATGTACACCGGGGAGCTGTTTTTT.

This clonotype was counted a few times. V and J are TRBV2 and TRBJ1-1; D gene unclear. Germline values: CDR1 SNHLY, CDR2 FYNNEI. This CDR3 has 12 residues. Trimming pared 6 bases from V and 4 bases from J, leaving 9 bases between. This chain's CDR3 is CASRPGGTEAFF. In DNA form, the CDR3 reads TGTGCCAGCAGGCCCGGAGGCACTGAAGCTTTCTTT.